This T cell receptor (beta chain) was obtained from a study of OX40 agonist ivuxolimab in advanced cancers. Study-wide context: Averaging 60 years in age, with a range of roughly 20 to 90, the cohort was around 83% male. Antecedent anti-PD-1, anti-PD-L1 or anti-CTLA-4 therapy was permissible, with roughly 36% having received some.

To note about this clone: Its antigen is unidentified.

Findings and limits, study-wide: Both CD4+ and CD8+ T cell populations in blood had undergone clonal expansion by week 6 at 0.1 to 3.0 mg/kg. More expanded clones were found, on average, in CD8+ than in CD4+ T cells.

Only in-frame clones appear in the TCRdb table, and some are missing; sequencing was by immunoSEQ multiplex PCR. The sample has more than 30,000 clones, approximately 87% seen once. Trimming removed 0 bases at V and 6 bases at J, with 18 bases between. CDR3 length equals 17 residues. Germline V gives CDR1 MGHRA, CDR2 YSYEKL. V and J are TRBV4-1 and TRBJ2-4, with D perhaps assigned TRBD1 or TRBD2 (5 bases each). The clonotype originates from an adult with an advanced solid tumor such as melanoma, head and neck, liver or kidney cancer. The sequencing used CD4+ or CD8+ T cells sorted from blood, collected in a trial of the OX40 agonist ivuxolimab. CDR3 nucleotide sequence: TGCGCCAGCAGCCAAGAATCCCGAGGGGCGGGCCGAAACATTCAGTACTTC. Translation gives CASSQESRGAGRNIQYF.